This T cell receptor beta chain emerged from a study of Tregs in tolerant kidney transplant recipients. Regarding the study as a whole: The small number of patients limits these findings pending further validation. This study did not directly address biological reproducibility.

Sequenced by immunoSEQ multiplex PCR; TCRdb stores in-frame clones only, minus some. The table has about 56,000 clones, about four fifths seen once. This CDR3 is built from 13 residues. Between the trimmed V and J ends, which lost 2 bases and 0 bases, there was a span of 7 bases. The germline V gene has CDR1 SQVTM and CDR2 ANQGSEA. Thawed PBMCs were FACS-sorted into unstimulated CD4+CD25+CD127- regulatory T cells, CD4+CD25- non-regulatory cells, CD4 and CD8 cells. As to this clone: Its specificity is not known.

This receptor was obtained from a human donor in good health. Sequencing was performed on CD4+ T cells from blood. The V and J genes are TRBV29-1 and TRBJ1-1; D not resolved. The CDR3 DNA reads TGCAGCGTTGAAAGTAGACTGAACACTGAAGCTTTCTTT. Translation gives CSVESRLNTEAFF. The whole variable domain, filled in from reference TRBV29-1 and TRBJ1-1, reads SAVISQKPSRDICQRGTSLTIQCQVDSQVTMMFWYRQQPGQSLTLIATANQGSEATYESGFVIDKFPISRPNLTFSTLTVSNMSPEDSSIYLCSVESRLNTEAFFGQGTRLTVV.